This T cell receptor beta chain was sequenced during a study of cytomegalovirus exposure and HLA in healthy donors. Study-level findings and limits: Despite most TCR sequences being rare, some public TCRs occurred in many donors. Apparent HLA restriction characterized most CMV-associated TCR beta chains in a later analysis.

The CDR3 loop spans 15 amino acids. Looked up from germline, CDR1 is SGHTA and CDR2 is FQGTGA. V lost 3 bases to trimming and J lost 4 bases; unmatched junction nucleotides: 4. As concerns this clone: Its specificity is not known.

PCR primers comprised 60 Vbeta and 13 Jbeta primers. Only in-frame clones appear in the TCRdb table, and some are missing; sequencing was by immunoSEQ multiplex PCR. The sample lists tens of thousands of clones, about three quarters occurring once. The donors, nominally healthy at sampling, likely had unrecorded immune exposures. Source material: PBMCs. This clonotype was sampled from a male donor in good health and CMV-seropositive. The chain uses TRBV7-3 and TRBJ2-1; TRBD2 matches 9 bases. The CDR3 loop reads CASSLAGGHYNEQFF. CDR3 bases: TGTGCCAGCAGCTTGGCGGGGGGGCATTACAATGAGCAGTTCTTC.